Each of the 21 T cell receptor beta chains below was sequenced from the same sample in a study of cytomegalovirus exposure and HLA in healthy donors. 13 Jbeta primers and 60 Vbeta primers were used for the PCR. Produced via immunoSEQ multiplex PCR; TCRdb's table is partial and in-frame only. The table lists about 170,000 clones, 85% of them singletons. Sequences were obtained from PBMCs. The source is a boy aged 2-9 years in good health and CMV-seronegative.

This clone was recorded only once. CDR3: CASSPSGGLSEKLFF. CDR3 sequence (DNA): TGTGCCAGCTCACCCTCTGGTGGTTTGAGTGAAAAACTGTTTTTT. V usage is TRBV18 and J usage is TRBJ1-4; D gene ambiguous. CDR1 KGHSH and CDR2 LQKENI come from the germline V gene. The CDR3 is made up of 15 amino acids. The ends were cut back, 3 bases at V and 7 bases at J, with 15 bases in the middle.

The gene calls are TRBV7-9 and TRBJ2-5; D uncertain. Germline lookup yields CDR1 SEHNR and CDR2 FQNEAQ (reference sequence). V dropped 5 bases and J dropped 5 bases, with 9 bases sitting between them. CDR3 length: 12 amino acids. CDR3 nucleotides: TGTGCCAGCAGCATATGGGCCGAGACCCAGTACTTC. Amino acid sequence: CASSIWAETQYF.

The chain uses TRBV13 and TRBJ2-3; D is perhaps TRBD2 (6 bases). This CDR3 spans 16 amino acids. V was shortened by 3 bases and J by 0 bases, with 13 bases between the two germline ends. The germline CDR1 and CDR2 sequences are PRHDT and FYEKMQ (reference sequence). The CDR3 DNA reads TGTGCCAGCAGCTTTAGCGGAAAGACTAGCACAGATACGCAGTATTTT. This translates into CASSFSGKTSTDTQYF.

This chain joins TRBV7-4 and TRBJ2-7; possible D gene TRBD2, 6 bases. This CDR3 has 14 amino acids. V lost 5 bases, J lost 2 bases, and 13 bases lay in between. The germline CDR1 and CDR2 sequences are SGHVT and SQSDAQ. The CDR3 sequence is CASSNSGTAYEQYV. CDR3 sequence (DNA): TGTGCCAGCAGCAACTCCGGGACTGCCTACGAGCAGTACGTC.

The chain couples TRBV6-1 to TRBJ2-7; 8 nucleotides match TRBD1. V was pared by 6 bases and J by 7 bases, with 8 bases of the junction left unmatched. There are 13 residues in the CDR3. CDR1 and CDR2 (germline): MNHNS, SASEGT. The CDR3 region is CASRSQGAGEQYV. For the CDR3, the DNA is TGTGCCAGCAGGAGCCAGGGGGCTGGAGAGCAGTACGTC.

The chain combines TRBV28 with TRBJ2-7, with D perhaps matching TRBD2 (7 bases). The CDR3 loop spans 17 amino acids. Trimming removed 7 bases from V and 5 bases from J, with 27 bases in between. CDR1 MDHEN and CDR2 SYDVKM come from the germline V gene. The CDR3 DNA sequence: TGTGCCAGCAACTCCTATGGGGGCGGGGGTGCCGTCCACGAGCAGTACGTC. Its translation is CASNSYGGGGAVHEQYV.

In its sample, this clone was seen once. V and J are TRBV30 and TRBJ2-1; 12 nucleotides line up with TRBD2. This CDR3 is 14 amino acids long. V was pared by 3 bases and J by 13 bases, with 10 bases of the junction left unmatched. CDR1 is GTSNPN, CDR2 SVGIG, per germline (reference sequence). As DNA, the CDR3 is TGTGCCTGGAGGGGAGCTAGCGGGGGGGCCTTCCAGTTCTTC. As protein: CAWRGASGGAFQFF.

This clone showed up just once. The chain recombines TRBV7-3 with TRBJ2-7; a possible D gene is TRBD2 (6 bases). V shed 3 bases and J shed 6 bases, with 12 bases lying between them. The CDR3 has 13 residues. The germline V gene encodes CDR1 SGHTA and CDR2 FQGTGA. As DNA, the CDR3 is TGTGCCAGCAGCTTCCAACCCGGGAGCGAGCAGTACTTC. Translated, it gives CASSFQPGSEQYF.

The chain links TRBV5-8 to TRBJ2-5; 8 nucleotides align to TRBD2. The junction had 7 bases not matched to a gene; V was cut back by 5 bases and J by 7 bases. This CDR3 is 13 amino acids long. CDR1 is SGHTS, CDR2 YDEGEE, per germline. CDR3 amino acids: CASRVTSVATQYF. CDR3 nucleotides: TGTGCCAGCAGGGTGACTAGCGTGGCGACCCAGTACTTC. The full variable domain, in which reference TRBV5-8 and TRBJ2-5 provide the parts outside the CDR3, is EAGVTQSPTHLIKTRGQQATLRCSPISGHTSVYWYQQALGLGLQFLLWYDEGEERNRGNFPPRFSGRQFPNYSSELNVNALELEDSALYLCASRVTSVATQYFGPGTRLLVL.

The rearrangement uses TRBV28 and TRBJ2-1, with TRBD2 matching over 10 bases. The CDR3 is 15 residues long. Germline V gene data show CDR1 as MDHEN and CDR2 as SYDVKM. V lost 3 bases and J lost 8; bases outside the gene matches: 7. The CDR3 loop is CASSFLAGAMDEQFF. The CDR3 DNA reads as TGTGCCAGCAGTTTCCTAGCGGGAGCGATGGATGAGCAGTTCTTC.

This sequence joins TRBV5-4 and TRBJ2-2; 7 bases fit TRBD1. This CDR3 contains 16 residues. Germline V lookup: CDR1 SGHNT, CDR2 YYREEE (reference sequence). V was clipped by 4 bases and J by 4 bases; unmatched bases: 10. CDR3 protein: CASSRKGTVGTGELFF. CDR3 DNA: TGTGCCAGCAGCCGGAAGGGGACAGTTGGCACCGGGGAGCTGTTTTTT.

CDR3 coding DNA: TGCAGCGTTGAAGATCGGTACAGGGGATCCACAGATACGCAGTATTTT. Translated, it gives CSVEDRYRGSTDTQYF. The chain carries TRBV29-1 and TRBJ2-3, with 7 bases identical to TRBD1. V trimming: 0 bases; J trimming: 2 bases; junction bases outside the gene matches: 8. The CDR3 covers 16 residues. From germline, CDR1 is SQVTM and CDR2 ANQGSEA.

This clone was recorded only once. The chain combines TRBV2 with TRBJ1-4; no clear D. Trimming pared 8 bases from V and 6 bases from J, leaving 13 bases between. Per germline, CDR1 SNHLY and CDR2 FYNNEI. CDR3 length equals 13 residues. CDR3 sequence: CASSPRLDEKLFF. CDR3 sequence (DNA): TGTGCCAGCTCCCCTAGGTTGGATGAAAAACTGTTTTTT.

CDR3: CASTLDSATQYF. Written as DNA, the CDR3 is TGTGCCAGCACCCTAGACTCCGCTACGCAGTATTTT. The V call is TRBV2, the J call TRBJ2-3, with unresolved D. This CDR3 is 12 amino acids long. In germline, CDR1 is SNHLY, CDR2 FYNNEI. The germline V and J ends were trimmed by 7 bases and 8 bases, with 13 bases remaining between them.

This chain links TRBV28 with TRBJ1-3; D is unresolved. V shed 6 bases and J shed 0 bases, with 6 bases lying between them. Per germline, CDR1 MDHEN and CDR2 SYDVKM. The CDR3 is 13 amino acids. In DNA form, the CDR3 reads TGTGCCAGCAGCCAACTCTCTGGAAACACCATATATTTT. Its translation is CASSQLSGNTIYF.

CDR3 sequence: CASSRTSGGGGELFF. DNA for the CDR3: TGTGCCAGCAGTCGGACTAGCGGGGGCGGGGGGGAGCTGTTTTTT. This sequence joins TRBV27 and TRBJ2-2; 13 nucleotides agree with TRBD2. Germline V gene lookup returns CDR1 MNHEY and CDR2 SMNVEV (reference sequence). V trimming: 5 bases; J trimming: 8 bases; junction bases outside the gene matches: 5. The CDR3 totals 15 residues.

The chain employs TRBV5-1 and TRBJ2-5; tentative D call: TRBD1 (6 bases). Trimming pared 2 bases from V and 5 bases from J, leaving 25 bases between. There are 18 residues in the CDR3. Germline CDR1 reads SGHRS; CDR2 reads YFSETQ. CDR3 region: CASSLQGLKINFLETQYF. CDR3 sequence (DNA): TGCGCCAGCAGCTTACAGGGTCTCAAGATCAACTTTTTGGAGACCCAGTACTTC.

J is TRBJ1-2 and V is TRBV28; D is uncertain. Germline V gene data show CDR1 as MDHEN and CDR2 as SYDVKM. With 10 bases removed from V and 4 bases from J, the gap between germline ends came to 13 bases. The CDR3 runs to 12 residues. In DNA, the CDR3 is TGTGCCACTCTCGAGGCGGGCTATGGCTACACCTTC. This encodes CATLEAGYGYTF.

The count of this clone is one. This rearrangement joins TRBV4-1 to TRBJ2-1, with 11 bases identical to TRBD2. CDR3 length: 15 amino acids. V shed 4 bases and J 7 bases; nucleotides not matched to a gene: 6. In germline, CDR1 is MGHRA, CDR2 YSYEKL. CDR3 coding DNA: TGCGCCAGCAGCCTAGGTAGCGGGAGGGTGAATGAGCAGTTCTTC. Translating it yields CASSLGSGRVNEQFF.

This sequence joins TRBV5-1 and TRBJ2-1; 7 bases fit TRBD1. Per germline, CDR1 SGHRS and CDR2 YFSETQ. V shed 3 bases, J shed 9 bases, and the junction held 9 bases outside the gene matches. There are 14 residues in the CDR3. The DNA of the CDR3 is TGCGCCAGCAGCTCTGACAGGGTGTTAGTTGAGCAGTTCTTC. Protein sequence: CASSSDRVLVEQFF.

J is TRBJ2-5 and V is TRBV19; maybe TRBD1 (5 bases). CDR1 is LNHDA and CDR2 is SQIVND in the germline V gene (reference sequence). The CDR3 runs 18 residues. V was pared by 3 bases and J by 1 base, with 21 bases between. In DNA form, the CDR3 reads TGTGCCAGTAGTATCCGCCAGGGCCGCCTAAATATCCAAGAGACCCAGTACTTC. Translated, it gives CASSIRQGRLNIQETQYF.